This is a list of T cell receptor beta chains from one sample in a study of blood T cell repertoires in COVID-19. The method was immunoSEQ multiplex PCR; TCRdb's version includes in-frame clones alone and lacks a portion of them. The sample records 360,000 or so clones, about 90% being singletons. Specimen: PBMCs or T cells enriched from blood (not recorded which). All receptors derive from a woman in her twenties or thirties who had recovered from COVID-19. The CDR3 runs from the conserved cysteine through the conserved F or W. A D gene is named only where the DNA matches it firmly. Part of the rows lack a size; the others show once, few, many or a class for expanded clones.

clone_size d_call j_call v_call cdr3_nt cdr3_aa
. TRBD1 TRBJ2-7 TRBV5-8 TGTGCCAGCAGCTTTGGCAGGGGGCCATACGAGCAGTACTTC CASSFGRGPYEQYF
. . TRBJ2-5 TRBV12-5 TGTGCTAGTGGTTTGTCCCCCAGGTACCCAGAAGAGACCCAGTACTTC CASGLSPRYPEETQYF
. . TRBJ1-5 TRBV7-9 TGTGCCAGCAGCTTAGCGTCGGGTAATCAGCCCCAGCATTTT CASSLASGNQPQHF
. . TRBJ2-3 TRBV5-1 TGCGCCAGCAGCCCCTCTAGCACAGATACGCAGTATTTT CASSPSSTDTQYF
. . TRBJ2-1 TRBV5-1 TGCGCCAGCAGCTTGGGAGGTCCCTACAATGAGCAGTTCTTC CASSLGGPYNEQFF
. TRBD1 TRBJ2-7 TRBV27 TGTGCCAGCAGTTCAACAACAGGGGGGTACGAGCAGTACTTC CASSSTTGGYEQYF
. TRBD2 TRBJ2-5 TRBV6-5 TGTGCCAGCGTCGAGGGAGGGCGGGAGACCCAGTACTTC CASVEGGRETQYF
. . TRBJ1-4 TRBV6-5 TGTGCCACGCGACAGAGTGCAACTAATGAAAAACTGTTTTTT CATRQSATNEKLFF
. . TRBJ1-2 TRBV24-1 TGTGCCACCAGCTTACAGCTTTATGGCTACACCTTC CATSLQLYGYTF
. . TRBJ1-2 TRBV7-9 TGTGCCAGCAGCTTAGTTGGGACAACTTATGGCTACACCTTC CASSLVGTTYGYTF
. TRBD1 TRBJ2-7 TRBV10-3 TGTGCCATCAGGGACAGGGGGAGGTCCTACGAGCAGTACTTC CAIRDRGRSYEQYF
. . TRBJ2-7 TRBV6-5 TGTGCCAGCAGAACCTTAGCGGCAGCCTACGAGCAGTACTTC CASRTLAAAYEQYF
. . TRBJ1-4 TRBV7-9 TGTGCCAGCAGCTTTAGCGCTATGAATGAAAAACTGTTTTTT CASSFSAMNEKLFF
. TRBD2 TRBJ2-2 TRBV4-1 TGCGCCAGCAGCCAAGCAATCCCTAGGCGGGGGGGTGACACCGGGGAGCTGTTTTTT CASSQAIPRRGGDTGELFF
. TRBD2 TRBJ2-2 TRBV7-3 TGTGCCAGCAGCTTAAACGGGGGGTTAACCGGGGAGCTGTTTTTT CASSLNGGLTGELFF
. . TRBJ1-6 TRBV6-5 TGTGCCAGCAACCCAGACAGGATCGGGTCACCCCTCCACTTT CASNPDRIGSPLHF
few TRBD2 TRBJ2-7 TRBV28 TGTGCCAGCACCCCCTCCGGGACTAGCATGTACGAGCAGTACTTC CASTPSGTSMYEQYF
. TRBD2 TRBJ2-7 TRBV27 TGTGCCAGCAGTTTACTTCTTTCTAGCGGGGTCCGATCCTACGAGCAGTACTTC CASSLLLSSGVRSYEQYF
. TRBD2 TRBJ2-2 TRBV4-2 TGTGCCAGCAGCCAAGTTTTTTTGAATCTGGCCAGGGAGGGAGCCGGGGAGCTGTTTTTT CASSQVFLNLAREGAGELFF
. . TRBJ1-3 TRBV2 TGTGCCAGCAGTCGCTCAAAGGACAGCCGCCACTCTGGAAACACCATATATTTT CASSRSKDSRHSGNTIYF
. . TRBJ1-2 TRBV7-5 TGTGCCAGAGGGGGGGAGGACAGGGCATTTAACTATGGCTACACCTTC CARGGEDRAFNYGYTF
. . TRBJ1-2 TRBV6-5 TGTGCCAGCAGTTACAAGCGGGGGCCCAACTATGGCTACACCTTC CASSYKRGPNYGYTF
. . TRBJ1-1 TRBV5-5 TGTGCCAGCAGCTCGCCCTTAGAAGCTGAAGCTTTCTTT CASSSPLEAEAFF
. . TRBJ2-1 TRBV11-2 TGTGCCAGCAGCTTAGATTGGGCAGGTGTCAATGAGCAGTTCTTC CASSLDWAGVNEQFF